The rows below give T cell receptor beta chains drawn from one sample of a study of cytomegalovirus exposure and HLA in healthy donors. The assay was immunoSEQ multiplex PCR, and TCRdb's table has in-frame clones only and misses some. The sample gives about 180,000 clones, 82% of which show up once; more than 1.5% is in the top ten. The sample was PBMCs. These receptor sequences come from a man between 40 and 49 years old in good health and CMV-seronegative. The CDR3 runs from the conserved cysteine through the conserved F or W.

TRBV7-9 CASSPSTGGYAYEQYF
TRBV10-3 CAISDPRTGGTDGYTF
TRBV5-4 CASSPSPGTGGYNEQFF
TRBV4-1 CASSPLRDGGWSPLHF
TRBV6-5 CASETSLEQFF
TRBV7-2 CASSPGIQETQYF
TRBV4-3 CASSQDFIEINEKLFF
TRBV10-3 CAIGQSNQPQHF
TRBV19 CASSISRGDLYSEAFF
TRBV7-9 CASSLRGGNTIYF
TRBV28 CASSLNHRDTEAFF
TRBV5-1 CASSLTRQAGRETQYF
TRBV7-8 CASSSKGGNDNEQFF
TRBV7-2 CASSPQEPDTQYF
TRBV5-8 CASSLITGSNSPLHF
TRBV11-2 CASSLRRENGEQYF
TRBV19 CASSIDYRGYYEQYF
TRBV6-1 CASSQDNRGNNSPLHF
TRBV7-3 CASSTHTAPGTDTQYF
TRBV29-1 CSVGGGGANEQFF
TRBV4-3 CASSQDRASSSYNEQFF
TRBV19 CASRDGGDYGYTF
TRBV11-2 CASSSPGQGDFYEQYF
TRBV9 CASSGRDSSYEQYF
TRBV18 CASSPQTSGSNEQFF
TRBV12-1 CASSFARRGAPTSIGEQFF
TRBV19 CASSIQDYGYTF